The present entry profiles one TCR beta chain with its context. Germline and junction disagree at one end, which may indicate a read error. These data originate in a study of metastatic and nonmetastatic thyroid tumors. CDR3 length: 15 residues. Germline loops: CDR1 MNHEY, CDR2 SVGEGT. Thyroid surgery was performed in patients who had received no treatment beforehand. TCRdb reassembled clones from the PCR reads with MiXCR. The sample carries roughly 53,000 clones, approximately 22% recorded once. This chain uses TRBV6-2 or TRBV6-3 with TRBJ2-7, with D possibly TRBD2 on 6 matching bases. The TCR was taken from a female donor with papillary thyroid cancer or a benign thyroid nodule (not recorded which). Some clones in this sample may be carry-over from other donors' samples. Sequencing was done on a sample of blood. The CDR3 reads CASSHPGLSPYDQYF. The CDR3, as DNA: TGTGCCAGCAGTCATCCGGGACTTTCTCCCTACGATCAGTATTTC.